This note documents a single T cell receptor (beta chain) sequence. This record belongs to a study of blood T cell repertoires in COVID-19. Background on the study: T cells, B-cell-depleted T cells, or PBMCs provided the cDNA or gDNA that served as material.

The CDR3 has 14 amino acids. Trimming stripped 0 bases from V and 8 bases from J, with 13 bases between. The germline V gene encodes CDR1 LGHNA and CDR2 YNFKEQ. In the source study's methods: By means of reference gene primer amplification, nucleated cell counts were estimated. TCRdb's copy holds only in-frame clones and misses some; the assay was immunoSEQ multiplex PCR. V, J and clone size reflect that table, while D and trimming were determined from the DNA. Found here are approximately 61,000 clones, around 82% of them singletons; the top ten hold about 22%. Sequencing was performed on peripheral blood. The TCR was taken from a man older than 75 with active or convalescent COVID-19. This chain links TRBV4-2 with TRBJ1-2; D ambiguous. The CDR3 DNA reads TGTGCCAGCAGCCAAGATCCAACAGTCAAGGGCTACACCTTC. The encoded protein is CASSQDPTVKGYTF.